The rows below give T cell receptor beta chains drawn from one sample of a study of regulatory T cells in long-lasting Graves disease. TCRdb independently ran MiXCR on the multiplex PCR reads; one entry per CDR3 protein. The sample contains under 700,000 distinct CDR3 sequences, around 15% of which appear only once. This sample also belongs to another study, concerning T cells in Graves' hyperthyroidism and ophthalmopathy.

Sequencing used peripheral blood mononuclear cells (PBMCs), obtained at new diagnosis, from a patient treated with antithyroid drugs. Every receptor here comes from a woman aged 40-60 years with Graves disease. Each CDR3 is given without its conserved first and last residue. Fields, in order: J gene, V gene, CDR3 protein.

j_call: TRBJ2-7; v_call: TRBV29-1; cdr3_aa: SVRRAGDEQY
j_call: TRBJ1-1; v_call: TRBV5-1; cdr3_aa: ASSPVGENTEAF
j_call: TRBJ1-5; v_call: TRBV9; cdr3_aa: ASRWEGKGNQPQH
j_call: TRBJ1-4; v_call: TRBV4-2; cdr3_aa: ASSQDGTVLNEKLF
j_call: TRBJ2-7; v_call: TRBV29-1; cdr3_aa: SVSLAGAALEQY
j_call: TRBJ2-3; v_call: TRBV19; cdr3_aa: ASSNPPPIHSPTSTDTQY
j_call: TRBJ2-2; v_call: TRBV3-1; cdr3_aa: ASSQVNPDRRTGELF
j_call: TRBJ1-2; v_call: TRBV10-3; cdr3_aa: AISEMGNHGYT
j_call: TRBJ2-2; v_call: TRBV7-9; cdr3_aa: ASSWMDSTGELF
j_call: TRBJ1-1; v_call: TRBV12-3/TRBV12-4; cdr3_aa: ASSFNRARDTEAF
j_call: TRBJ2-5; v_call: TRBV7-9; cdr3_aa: ASSLGEETQY
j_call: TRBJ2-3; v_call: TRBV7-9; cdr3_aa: ASSLGPDGTDTQY
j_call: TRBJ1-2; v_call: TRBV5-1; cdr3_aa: ASSLDSQPPGT
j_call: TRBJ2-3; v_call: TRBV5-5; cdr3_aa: ASSFPGGVDTQY
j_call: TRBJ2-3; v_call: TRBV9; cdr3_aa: ASSPRSMADTQY
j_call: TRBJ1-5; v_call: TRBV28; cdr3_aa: ASSPGTGTGGGYQPQH
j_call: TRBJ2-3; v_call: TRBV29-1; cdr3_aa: SVGGSPKSDTQY
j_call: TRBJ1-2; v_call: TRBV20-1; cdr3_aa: SARDGTSYGYT
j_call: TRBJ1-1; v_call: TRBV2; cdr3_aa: ASWAGTNTEAF
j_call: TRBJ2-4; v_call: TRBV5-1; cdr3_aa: ASSLWGTGDPAKNTQY
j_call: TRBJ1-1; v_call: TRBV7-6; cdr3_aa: ASSGSGQMNTEAF
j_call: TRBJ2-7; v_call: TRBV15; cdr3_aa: ATSRAWTGAPYEQY
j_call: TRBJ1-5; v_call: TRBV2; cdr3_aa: ASNDEDQPQH
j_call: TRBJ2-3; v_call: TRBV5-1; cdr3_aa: ASSFPDHTDTQY
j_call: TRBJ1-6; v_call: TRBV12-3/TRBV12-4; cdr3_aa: ASSSQQEHYNSPLH
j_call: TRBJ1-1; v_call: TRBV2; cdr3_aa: ASNQGGLNTEAF
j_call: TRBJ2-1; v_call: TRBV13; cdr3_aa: ASSQQTSGDGAYNEQF
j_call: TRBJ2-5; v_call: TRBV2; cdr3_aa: ASNRDRGGETQY
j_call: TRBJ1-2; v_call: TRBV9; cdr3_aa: ASSVALGVSYGYT
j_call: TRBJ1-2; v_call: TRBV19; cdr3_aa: ASSIPGEAGYGYT
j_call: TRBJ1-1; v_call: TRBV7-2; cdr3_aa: ASSFLGTGVSRTEAF
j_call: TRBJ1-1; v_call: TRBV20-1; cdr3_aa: SALDSLNTEAF
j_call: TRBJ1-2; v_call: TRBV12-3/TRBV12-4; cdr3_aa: ASSGAGANYGYT
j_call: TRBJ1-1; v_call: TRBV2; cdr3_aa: ASRINPGLKAF
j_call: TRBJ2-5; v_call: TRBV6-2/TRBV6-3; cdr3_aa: ASSNSGGPQETQY
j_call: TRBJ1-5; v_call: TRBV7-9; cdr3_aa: ASSASNNQPQH
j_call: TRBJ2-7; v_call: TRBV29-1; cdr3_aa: SVKETDTYEQY
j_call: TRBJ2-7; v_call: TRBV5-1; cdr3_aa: ASSFQTGTSHEQY
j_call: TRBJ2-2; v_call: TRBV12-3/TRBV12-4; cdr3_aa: ASTSGTTGELF
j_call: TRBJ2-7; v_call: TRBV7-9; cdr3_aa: ASSLSRFSADEQY
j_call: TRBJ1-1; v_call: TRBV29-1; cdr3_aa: SVDRVTEAF
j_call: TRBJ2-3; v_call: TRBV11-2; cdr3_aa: ASRFTGTDTQY
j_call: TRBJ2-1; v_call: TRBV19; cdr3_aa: ASSMIAGSSYNEQF
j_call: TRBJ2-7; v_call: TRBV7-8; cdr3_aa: ASSTSIGESYEQY
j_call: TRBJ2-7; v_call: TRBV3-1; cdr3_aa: ASSQESGDEQY
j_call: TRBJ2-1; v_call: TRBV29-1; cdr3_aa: SVESGRDEQF
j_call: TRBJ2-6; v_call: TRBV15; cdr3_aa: ATSRVLGSGTGANVLT
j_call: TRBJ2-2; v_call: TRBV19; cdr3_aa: ASSINGGELF
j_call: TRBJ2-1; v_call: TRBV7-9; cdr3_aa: ASSLLVVRQGPYNEQF
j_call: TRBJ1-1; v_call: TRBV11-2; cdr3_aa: ASSLGTLGVTTEAF
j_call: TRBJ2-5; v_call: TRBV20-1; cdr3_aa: SARGSGGETQY
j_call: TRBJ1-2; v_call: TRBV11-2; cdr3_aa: ASSSRQVYGYT
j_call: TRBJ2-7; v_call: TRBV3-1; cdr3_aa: ASSPDPGQGREQY
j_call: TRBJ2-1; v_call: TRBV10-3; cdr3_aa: AISETTDNEQF
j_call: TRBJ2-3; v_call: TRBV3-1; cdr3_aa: ASSPQGGPGNTQY